This T cell receptor beta chain is from a study of shared clonotypes between healthy human individuals. The donors, all of them Caucasian adults, lived in Nashville, Tennessee. Losses at the gene ends were 5 bases for V and 5 bases for J; bases not matched to a gene: 5. Germline CDR1 SGHTA, CDR2 FQGNSA. The CDR3 loop spans 14 amino acids. TCRdb's copy holds only in-frame clones and misses some; the assay was immunoSEQ multiplex PCR. The data hold about 1.5 million clones, with 95% to 99% observed a single time. Sequencing was done on a sample of naive CD4+ T cells sorted from blood. The subset here: CD45RA+ positively selected. The J gene is TRBJ1-2, the V gene TRBV7-2, with 10 bases matching TRBD1. The TCR comes from a man aged 25-45 years in good health. The CDR3 loop reads CASSGDRGEYGYTF. The CDR3 bases are TGTGCCAGCAGCGGGGACAGGGGCGAGTATGGCTACACCTTC.